This T cell receptor (beta chain) comes out of a study of human T cells and chemical hapten exposure. Study-wide results and limits: No shift was seen in TCRs above 1 in 1000 frequency with DPC sensitization.

TCRdb independently ran MiXCR on the RACE reads; one entry per CDR3 protein. Altogether 90,000 to 110,000 distinct CDR3 sequences are present, roughly 10% being singletons, with the ten largest covering 3% to 3.5%. V was trimmed by 0 bases and J by 5 bases, leaving 5 bases between them. The CDR3 is 14 residues long. The V gene's germline CDR1 is SGHTA and CDR2 FQGNSA. This clonotype was seen ten or more times. The antigen remains unidentified. This sample's time point: patch test 2, 6 weeks after DPC sensitization. Treatment meaning: therapeutic diphenylcyclopropenone sensitization with weekly scalp DPC. At patch-test visits, sampling came before the patch test.

The chain carries TRBV7-2 and TRBJ1-6; D not certain. The sequence derives from a woman between 35 and 50 years old with alopecia areata. Some clones in this sample may be carry-over from other donors' samples. The source material was whole blood, sampled in connection with sensitization to the hapten diphenylcyclopropenone (DPC). The CDR3 protein is CASSLAQDNSPLHF. In DNA form, the CDR3 reads TGTGCCAGCAGCTTAGCGCAGGATAATTCACCCCTCCACTTT. The whole variable domain, remainder taken from reference TRBV7-2 and TRBJ1-6, is GAGVSQSPSNKVTEKGKDVELRCDPISGHTALYWYRQSLGQGLEFLIYFQGNSAPDKSGLPSDRFSAERTGGSVSTLTIQRTQQEDSAVYLCASSLAQDNSPLHFGNGTRLTVT.